This T cell receptor (beta chain) was sequenced for a study of a mutant IDH1 vaccine in newly diagnosed glioma. Study at large: The treated group averaged approximately 42 years old and was around 60% male, roughly 40% female.

V lost 2 bases to trimming and J lost 4 bases, with 11 bases between them. Germline CDR1 is SEHNR and CDR2 is FQNEAQ (reference sequence). This CDR3 comprises 14 residues. The method was immunoSEQ multiplex PCR; TCRdb's version includes in-frame clones alone and lacks a portion of them. The table lists about 92,000 clones, about 80% of them singletons. The time point was: baseline, week 1 (first vaccination visit). Treatment here: pre-vaccination baseline after standard-of-care therapy. Donor tumors were new WHO grade 3 or 4 IDH1-mutant, ATRX-lost astrocytomas. The rearrangement links TRBV7-9 to TRBJ1-2, with D unresolved. This specimen consisted of PBMCs, obtained from a glioma patient treated with radiotherapy, temozolomide or both. This clonotype originated in a woman aged 50 to 60 with glioma. In DNA form, the CDR3 reads TGTGCCAGCAGCTTACCGGAGGAAGCCTATGGCTACACCTTC. Translating it yields CASSLPEEAYGYTF.